This TCR beta chain was sequenced during a study of T cell repertoires in aging, cancer and after chemotherapy. In the study overall: Paired samples before and after chemotherapy came from chronic lymphocytic leukemia patients on fludarabine- or bendamustine-based regimens.

In germline, CDR1 is LNHNV, CDR2 YYDKDF (reference sequence). V dropped 1 base and J dropped 4 bases, with 7 bases sitting between them. The CDR3 is made up of 13 amino acids. Amplification of TCR beta used genomic DNA extracted from peripheral blood. TRB rearrangements spanning V, D and J were amplified using mixed TRB-A/B primers. TCRdb ran MiXCR on the multiplex PCR reads and lists one entry per CDR3 protein. In the table there are 2,000 or so distinct CDR3 sequences, around 32% of which are singletons. As for this clonotype: The antigen is not known.

Points from the study as a whole: Thymic emigration or peripheral T cell expansion may be impaired by lymphoid organ infiltration in hematological cancer. In cancer patients, declining TCR diversity with age involved lost richness and lost evenness. Compared with age-matched healthy donors, untreated hematological or solid cancer patients showed higher blood TCR clonality.

The clonotype was recovered from a human donor with a blood cancer. This rearrangement joins TRBV15 to TRBJ2-5, with D maybe TRBD1 (5 bases). The sequenced sample consisted of blood. The CDR3 spells CATSRGGRETQYF. The CDR3, as DNA: TGTGCCACCAGCAGAGGGGGCAGAGAGACCCAGTACTTC.